These 6 T cell receptor beta chains share one sample of origin, sequenced in a study of cytomegalovirus exposure and HLA in healthy donors. It was with 60 Vbeta and 13 Jbeta primers that the PCR ran. Method: immunoSEQ multiplex PCR; TCRdb's copy keeps in-frame clones and lacks some. In all, the sample yields about 110,000 clones. The sample consisted of PBMCs. The receptor source for this set is a man over 45 in good health and CMV-seronegative.

This chain uses TRBV29-1 with TRBJ2-4; 12 bases are a match to TRBD2. The CDR3 runs 14 residues. Germline CDR1 is SQVTM and CDR2 is ANQGSEA. J gave up 8 bases and V 6 bases, and 8 bases lay outside the gene matches. CDR3: CSVSPSGGGDIQYF. The CDR3 region has the DNA TGCAGCGTCTCCCCTAGCGGGGGGGGTGACATTCAGTACTTC.

The gene calls are TRBV7-2 and TRBJ2-1; D is uncertain. This CDR3 has 11 residues. V was cut by 5 bases and J by 9 bases, with 8 bases left in between. From germline, CDR1 is SGHTA and CDR2 FQGNSA. The CDR3 protein is CASSRNFEQFF. The CDR3 DNA sequence: TGTGCCAGCAGCCGAAACTTTGAGCAGTTCTTC.

This sequence joins TRBV5-4 and TRBJ1-1; 8 bases map to TRBD1. Germline assignment: CDR1 SGHNT and CDR2 YYREEE (reference sequence). The V and J ends lost 4 bases and 3 bases, in that order; junction bases with no gene match: 5. The CDR3 has 14 amino acids. CDR3 in amino acids: CASSTGTGDTEAFF. The DNA of the CDR3 is TGTGCCAGCAGCACTGGGACAGGCGACACTGAAGCTTTCTTT.

The chain combines TRBV5-4 with TRBJ2-7; tentative D call: TRBD1 (6 bases). The CDR3 extends over 12 amino acids. V was shortened by 4 bases and J by 4 bases, with 9 bases between the two germline ends. Germline V gene sequence: CDR1 SGHNT, CDR2 YYREEE (reference sequence). The chain's CDR3 is CASSQQGYEQYF. CDR3 DNA sequence: TGTGCCAGCAGCCAGCAGGGGTACGAGCAGTACTTC.

The chain combines TRBV5-8 with TRBJ1-1, with D unresolved. Germline lookup yields CDR1 SGHTS and CDR2 YDEGEE. Trimming took 4 bases from V and 12 from J, leaving 16 bases between them. The CDR3 covers 12 residues. The CDR3 DNA reads as TGTGCCAGCAGCCCCCGGGCGGGATCGACTTTCTTT. It translates to CASSPRAGSTFF. The variable domain in full, with the rest retrieved from reference TRBV5-8 and TRBJ1-1, is EAGVTQSPTHLIKTRGQQATLRCSPISGHTSVYWYQQALGLGLQFLLWYDEGEERNRGNFPPRFSGRQFPNYSSELNVNALELEDSALYLCASSPRAGSTFFGQGTRLTVV.

The chain recombines TRBV7-9 with TRBJ2-3; a weak D match, TRBD2 (5 bases). The CDR3 spans 14 residues. CDR1 and CDR2 from the germline V gene are SEHNR and FQNEAQ (reference sequence). The germline V and J ends were trimmed by 2 bases and 9 bases, with 15 bases remaining between them. CDR3 DNA sequence: TGTGCCAGCAGCTTACACTCTATGGGAGAAACGCAGTATTTT. It codes for CASSLHSMGETQYF.